The next 4 T cell receptor beta chains were all read from a single sample in a study of blood T cell repertoires in COVID-19. Produced via immunoSEQ multiplex PCR; TCRdb's table is partial and in-frame only. This repertoire shows 70,000 or so clones, about four fifths found once; its top ten account for about 9.8%. The specimen was peripheral blood. The receptors derive from a human donor in a cohort sampled during active COVID-19.

This clone was counted a single time. The chain recombines TRBV20-1 with TRBJ2-5; D is unresolved. Trimming pared 7 bases from V and 2 bases from J, leaving 8 bases between. The CDR3 is 11 residues long. CDR1 is DFQATT, CDR2 SNEGSKA, per germline (reference sequence). CDR3: CSDEIQETQYF. DNA of the CDR3: TGCAGTGACGAGATACAAGAGACCCAGTACTTC.

V gene TRBV3-1 (or the pseudogene TRBV3-2) combines with J gene TRBJ2-5, with 12 bases identical to TRBD1. Germline V CDR1 and CDR2: LGHDT, YNNKEL (reference sequence). Trimming at V came to 0 bases and at J to 5 bases, leaving 4 bases not matched to a gene. There are 16 residues in the CDR3. CDR3 in DNA: TGTGCCAGCAGCCAAGAGGGGACAGGGGGCTGGGAGACCCAGTACTTC. Translation gives CASSQEGTGGWETQYF.

The chain joins TRBV5-4 to TRBJ2-7; the match to TRBD2 covers 14 bases. Germline loops: CDR1 SGHNT, CDR2 YYREEE (reference sequence). Trimming cost V 2 bases and J 6 bases; bases outside gene matches: 7. The length of the CDR3 is 16 residues. This CDR3 is CASSFSLGTSGSEQYF. CDR3 coding DNA: TGTGCCAGCAGCTTTTCACTGGGGACTAGCGGGAGCGAGCAGTACTTC.

The chain joins TRBV27 to TRBJ2-7, with 7 positions matching TRBD2. Germline V gene sequence: CDR1 MNHEY, CDR2 SMNVEV (reference sequence). The CDR3 totals 13 residues. Trimming cost V 2 bases and J 10 bases; bases outside gene matches: 8. The CDR3 here is CASSLRTSTPQYF. The CDR3 DNA reads TGTGCCAGCAGTTTAAGGACTAGTACCCCCCAGTACTTC.